The table lists the clone carrying this T cell receptor beta chain with a few counts. Its target is not known. TCRdb redid the calling of the RT-PCR reads with MiXCR, one entry per CDR3 protein. Of 170,000 or so distinct CDR3 sequences in the sample, 9.5% to 12% are singletons; the top ten hold about a third. The germline V gene encodes CDR1 SQVTM and CDR2 ANQGSEA. Trimming removed 7 bases at V and 4 bases at J, with 13 bases between. The CDR3 is 12 residues long. This entry is derived from a study of response to subunit inactivated influenza vaccine. Whole-study findings and limits: Each seasonal influenza vaccination, the authors suggested, recruits few new T cells.

The chain couples TRBV29-1 to TRBJ1-1; no clear D gene. The sample was CD8+ T cells sorted from PBMCs, taken around 25 months after vaccination. This TCR derives from a man aged 50 to 69 who received an inactivated influenza vaccine. The CDR3 DNA reads TGCAGCGCCGCAGAGGGTTCCACTGAAGCTTTCTTT. As protein: CSAAEGSTEAFF.